The entry below gives a single T cell receptor beta chain sequence along with its context. Its antigen is currently not known. Base qualities are missing; no much larger clone stands one base away. Per the publication, the time point label means: baseline before oral tofacitinib. Lesional scalp punch biopsies and peripheral blood were obtained from alopecia areata patients. PBMCs were isolated by density centrifugation and stained for CD3, CD4 and CD8, after which CD4+ and CD8+ T cells were sorted on a FACSAria. The sample belongs to a study of CD8+ T cells in alopecia areata (dated by TCRdb to about 2018). A note on the overall study: The treated patients, all with moderate-to-severe alopecia areata, were enrolled in an open-label pilot trial of oral tofacitinib given at 5 to 10 mg twice daily. TCRbeta CDR3 regions were amplified by immunoSEQ multiplex PCR using 35 Vbeta forward and 13 Jbeta reverse primers. Tofacitinib-treated patients had biopsies at baseline and at 4 and 24 weeks of treatment, with a later scalp biopsy in several patients. The study used high-throughput TCRbeta sequencing to examine T cell clonal expansion in alopecia areata, in both the C3H/HeJ mouse model and human patients. Scalp clonality was compared across normal scalp (n=4), patchy alopecia areata scalp (n=8), and alopecia totalis/universalis scalp (n=8). RNA was extracted with the PAXgene miRNA kit for fixed scalp, the miRNeasy kit for PBMCs, and the RNeasy kit for mouse skin. Scalp tissue and sorted CD4+ and CD8+ peripheral blood T cells from patchy and totalis/universalis alopecia areata patients and from healthy controls were covered by human TCRbeta sequencing. Tofacitinib was given for 6 to 18 months, followed by 6 months of follow-up off drug to assess delayed response and recurrence.

Unmatched junction bases come to 4, with V trimmed by 5 bases and J by 5 bases. CDR1 and CDR2, per the germline V gene (reference sequence), are GTSNPN and SVGIG. The CDR3, cysteine through phenylalanine, is 12 amino acids long. The DNA shown is the 36-base CDR3, in frame from base 1. Paper-wide results and their limitations: Resident alphabeta T cells in normal human skin are also sequenced, complicating scalp TCR repertoire analysis, unlike mouse skin dominated by gammadelta T cells. TCR sequences shared between patients were less clear than in mice, possibly partly because of HLA diversity in the patient population. Compared with normal scalp, lesional scalp, particularly in alopecia totalis/universalis, had higher clonality and more expanded CD8+ clones, which suggests antigenic drive.

The library was generated by the immunoSEQ multiplex PCR assay. RNA was extracted from all samples and reverse transcribed into cDNA, which served as template for TCR sequencing. SuperScript III was used to make first-strand cDNA, primed with a 2:1 mix of oligo-dT and random hexamers. Amplification bias was assessed with a synthetic immune receptor repertoire, and residual bias was removed computationally. The study's own analysis went as follows. Raw reads were preprocessed for error removal, and CDR3 was defined according to IMGT conventions as running from the conserved cysteine to phenylalanine. To get clonality, Shannon entropy was normalized by log2 of the number of productive unique TCRs and the result was subtracted from 1. CD4 or CD8 identity of scalp clones was inferred by cross-referencing scalp TCRbeta sequences with sorted blood CD4 and CD8 repertoires. TCRdb holds this immuneACCESS table with in-frame rearrangements only. Some clones are missing; in checked studies, unresolved V genes explain under half, and the rest has no known cause. That table gives V, J and clone size, and the DNA gave D and trimming. For this sample there are 150,000 or so clones; 87% appear just once. The ten largest clones represent roughly 16% of the sample.

The sequence is built from TRBV30 and TRBJ2-7; TRBD1 fits 9 bases in the junction. This clonotype was obtained from a human donor with alopecia areata. The sample was CD8+ T cells sorted from blood, taken at week 0. The CDR3 protein sequence reads: CAWGGQGNEQYF. The nucleotide sequence reads TGTGCCTGGGGGGGACAGGGAAACGAGCAGTACTTC.